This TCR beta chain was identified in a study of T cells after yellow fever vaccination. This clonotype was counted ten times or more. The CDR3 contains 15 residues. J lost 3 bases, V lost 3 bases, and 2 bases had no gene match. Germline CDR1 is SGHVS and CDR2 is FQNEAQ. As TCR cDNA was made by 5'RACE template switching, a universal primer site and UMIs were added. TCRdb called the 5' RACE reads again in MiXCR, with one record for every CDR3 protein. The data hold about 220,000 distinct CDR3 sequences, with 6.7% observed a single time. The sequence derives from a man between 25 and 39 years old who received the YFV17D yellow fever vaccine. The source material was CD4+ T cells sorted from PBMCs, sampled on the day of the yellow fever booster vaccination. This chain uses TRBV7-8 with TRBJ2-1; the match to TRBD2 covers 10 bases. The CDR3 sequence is CASSLGLAIYNEQFF. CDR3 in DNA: TGTGCCAGCAGCTTGGGACTAGCGATCTACAATGAGCAGTTCTTC.